This T cell receptor (beta chain) is from a study of immune evolution from preneoplasia to lung adenocarcinoma. Clones were sequenced by immunoSEQ multiplex PCR, and TCRdb holds only the in-frame ones, with some missing. This table holds a few thousand clones, 40% to 60% found once. The CDR3 contains 15 residues. Per germline, CDR1 SNHLY and CDR2 FYNNEI. V lost 6 bases, J lost 5 bases, and 19 bases lay in between. Patients had resection in Japan or China between about 2014 and 2018. H&E slides confirmed each diagnosis, reviewed by two pathologists independently. Study outcomes and limitations: Clonality was highest in normal lung, lower in later-stage lesions apparently. Top clone share appeared to fall from AAH through AIS, MIA, adenocarcinoma.

Only a few counts were recorded for this clone. Its antigen is unknown. The chain combines TRBV2 with TRBJ1-2; D perhaps matches TRBD1 (5 bases). The sequence derives from a person in their fifties or sixties with lung adenocarcinoma. The sequencing sample was made of FFPE normal lung tissue adjacent to the tumor. CDR3 sequence (DNA): TGTGCCAGCAGCGGGCAGGGCGCCCAGTCGTATGGCTACACCTTC. The encoded protein is CASSGQGAQSYGYTF.